What follows are 30 T cell receptor beta chains derived from one specimen sequenced in a study of CD8+CD57+ T cells in acquired aplastic anemia. Profiling of TCR beta VDJ combinations and CDR3 sequences used genomic DNA as template. MiXCR was run by TCRdb on the reads, yielding one entry per CDR3 protein. The data show around 400,000 distinct CDR3 sequences, with around 68% seen just once and less than 4% held by the top ten. Sequencing used sorted CD4+, CD8+, or CD8+CD57+ T cells (not recorded which) from PBMCs. These receptor sequences come from a human donor in good health, serving as a control.

CDR3 in amino acids: CASSVLGGSHTQYF. CDR3 sequence (DNA): TGTGCCAGCAGCGTGTTAGGGGGATCACATACGCAGTATTTT. The rearrangement links TRBV19 to TRBJ2-3, with D tentatively TRBD1 (6 bases). This CDR3 comprises 14 residues. The germline V gene encodes CDR1 LNHDA and CDR2 SQIVND (reference sequence). The V end was cut by 9 bases, the J end by 7 bases, with 20 bases between.

This chain connects TRBV5-1 to TRBJ2-7, with 8 nucleotides matching TRBD2. The ends lost 4 bases at V and 6 bases at J; junction bases unmatched: 9. This CDR3 spans 14 amino acids. Germline CDR1 reads SGHRS; CDR2 reads YFSETQ. CDR3 in DNA: TGCGCCAGCAGCGTAAGCCGAACTAGCGGCGAGCAGTACTTC. Translation gives CASSVSRTSGEQYF. The full variable domain, in which reference TRBV5-1 and TRBJ2-7 provide the parts outside the CDR3, is KAGVTQTPRYLIKTRGQQVTLSCSPISGHRSVSWYQQTPGQGLQFLFEYFSETQRNKGNFPGRFSGRQFSNSRSEMNVSTLELGDSALYLCASSVSRTSGEQYFGPGTRLTVT.

This rearrangement joins TRBV7-2 to TRBJ2-1; D unclear. Germline V gene sequence: CDR1 SGHTA, CDR2 FQGNSA. The length of the CDR3 is 13 residues. V was shortened by 1 base and J by 3 bases, with 4 bases between the two germline ends. CDR3 protein: CASSLGLYNEQFF. The CDR3, as DNA: TGTGCCAGCAGCTTAGGGCTCTACAATGAGCAGTTCTTC.

This clonotype was observed once. V usage is TRBV12-3 or TRBV12-4 and J usage is TRBJ1-3; 10 nucleotides match TRBD1. Unmatched junction bases numbered 4, after V lost 2 bases and J lost 6 bases. This CDR3 is built from 15 residues. CDR3 sequence reads: CASSLLTGGENTIYF. The CDR3 nucleotides read TGTGCCAGCAGTTTATTGACAGGGGGCGAAAACACCATATATTTT.

This clonotype was found once. Germline and junction disagree at one end, which may indicate a read error. V is TRBV11-1 and J is TRBJ1-1; D uncertain. Germline values: CDR1 SGHAT, CDR2 FQDESV (reference sequence). The CDR3 spans 8 residues. CDR3 coding DNA: TGTGCCAGCAGCAGCGGTCGATGG. It specifies CASSSGRW.

This chain joins TRBV15 and TRBJ2-1, with D possibly being TRBD1 or TRBD2 (6 bases each). This CDR3 is built from 15 residues. The V end lost 3 bases, the J end lost 4 bases, and 13 bases lay between the germline ends. Germline-derived CDR1 and CDR2 are LNHNV and YYDKDF (reference sequence). CDR3 amino acids: CATSSGGGSYNEQFF. DNA for the CDR3: TGTGCCACCAGCAGCGGGGGCGGGTCATACAATGAGCAGTTCTTC.

The chain uses TRBV9 and TRBJ1-3; 8 nucleotides line up with TRBD1. The ends lost 2 bases at V and 4 bases at J; junction bases unmatched: 5. The CDR3 is 15 amino acids. Germline loops: CDR1 SGDLS, CDR2 YYNGEE. CDR3 residues: CASSVQGADGNTIYF. CDR3 sequence (DNA): TGTGCCAGCAGCGTTCAGGGGGCCGACGGAAACACCATATATTTT.

As for this clonotype: Relative to the germline gene, one junction end is altered; a read error may explain this. The chain uses TRBV7-2 and TRBJ2-5; 9 bases match TRBD2. The length of the CDR3 is 14 residues. From germline, CDR1 is SGHTA and CDR2 FQGNSA. CDR3 region: CASGRGGGQEIQYF. The CDR3 region has the DNA TGTGCCAGCGGCCGCGGGGGGGGTCAAGAGATCCAGTACTTC. Together with reference TRBV7-2 and TRBJ2-5, the CDR3 gives the full variable domain: GAGVSQSPSNKVTEKGKDVELRCDPISGHTALYWYRQSLGQGLEFLIYFQGNSAPDKSGLPSDRFSAERTGGSVSTLTIQRTQQEDSAVYLCASGRGGGQEIQYFGPGTRLLVL.

In DNA form, the CDR3 reads TGTGCCAGCAGCCCGTTCAGGCTCTATTGCTATACTTTCCCCCTCCACTTT. This gives the protein CASSPFRLYCYTFPLHF. This chain links TRBV7-2 with TRBJ1-6; the D is unclear. Germline assignment: CDR1 SGHTA and CDR2 FQGNSA. The CDR3 loop spans 17 amino acids. With 5 bases removed from V and 13 bases from J, the gap between germline ends came to 27 bases.

The chain combines TRBV30 with TRBJ2-1; D call uncertain. Germline V CDR1 and CDR2: GTSNPN, SVGIG (reference sequence). The CDR3 loop spans 12 amino acids. The ends were cut back, 3 bases at V and 6 bases at J, with 9 bases in the middle. The CDR3 is CAWRLISNEQFF. CDR3 DNA sequence: TGTGCCTGGAGGCTTATTAGCAATGAGCAGTTCTTC. Complete variable domain (other parts from reference TRBV30 and TRBJ2-1): SQTIHQWPATLVQPVGSPLSLECTVEGTSNPNLYWYRQAAGRGLQLLFYSVGIGQISSEVPQNLSASRPQDRQFILSSKKLLLSDSGFYLCAWRLISNEQFFGPGTRLTVL.

The V gene is TRBV9, the J gene TRBJ1-3; possibly TRBD1 for D (5 bases). V was shortened by 4 bases and J by 0 bases, with 17 bases between the two germline ends. Germline V gene lookup returns CDR1 SGDLS and CDR2 YYNGEE. The CDR3 is 17 amino acids. CDR3 DNA: TGTGCCAGCAGCAACTCCGGGACCCCGGCCTCTGGAAACACCATATATTTT. Translating gives CASSNSGTPASGNTIYF.

This clonotype was found many times. The rearrangement links TRBV27 to TRBJ1-1, with TRBD1 matching over 8 bases. The CDR3 has 15 amino acids. With V trimmed by 5 bases and J by 0 bases, 5 bases remained unmatched. The germline V gene encodes CDR1 MNHEY and CDR2 SMNVEV (reference sequence). CDR3 amino acids: CASSDRGGMNTEAFF. In DNA, the CDR3 is TGTGCCAGCAGTGACAGGGGTGGGATGAACACTGAAGCTTTCTTT.

Turning to this clonotype: A much bigger clone sits one base away, suggesting this may be a read error. The V gene is TRBV5-1, the J gene TRBJ2-2, with 8 bases aligning to TRBD2. The length of the CDR3 is 15 residues. V shed 2 bases, J shed 5 bases, and the junction held 5 bases outside the gene matches. Germline CDR1 SGHRS, CDR2 YFSETQ. CDR3 DNA: TGCGCCAGCAGCTTCAGCGGGGGACGAACCGGGGAGCTGTTTTTT. Protein sequence: CASSFSGGRTGELFF.

As for this clonotype: A much larger clone sits a single nucleotide away, making a read error possible. The V and J genes are TRBV24-1 and TRBJ1-1, with 10 bases aligning to TRBD1. The germline CDR1 and CDR2 sequences are KGHDR and SFDVKD. Unmatched junction bases numbered 7, after V lost 6 bases and J lost 1 base. This CDR3 region has 16 residues. CDR3 loop: CATSIRQGARNTEAFF. CDR3 DNA: TGTGCCACCAGTATCCGACAGGGGGCGAGGAACACTGAAGCTTTCTTT.

This clonotype has ten or more counts. J is TRBJ1-2 and V is TRBV12-3 or TRBV12-4; TRBD1 matches at 9 bases. The CDR3 length is 17 residues. V lost 8 bases, J lost 8 bases, and 21 bases stayed unmatched. CDR3: CASALYTRDRAHWGYTF. The CDR3 nucleotides are TGTGCCAGCGCTCTTTACACCCGGGACAGGGCCCATTGGGGCTACACCTTC.

Comments on this clonotype: No DNA is shown, since the ends of the CDR3 on it are uncertain; the CDR3 is the one TCRdb lists. The CDR3 reads CASSLQTYGYTFGYF. The chain couples TRBV7-8 to TRBJ2-7. 15 amino acids form the CDR3, both terminal residues included. Germline CDR1 SGHVS, CDR2 FQNEAQ.

This clonotype was counted at least ten times. The J gene is TRBJ1-2, the V gene TRBV11-2, with 8 bases that match TRBD1. The CDR3 has 14 amino acids. Trimming cost V 7 bases and J 6 bases; bases outside gene matches: 10. Germline loops: CDR1 SGHAT, CDR2 FQNNGV. The CDR3: CASTSYPGGDGYTF. The CDR3 DNA reads as TGTGCCAGCACTAGCTACCCAGGGGGCGATGGCTACACCTTC.

This clonotype turned up a few times. The gene calls are TRBV6-6 and TRBJ2-1; D call uncertain. This CDR3 contains 13 residues. Trimming stripped 5 bases from V and 0 bases from J, with 5 bases between. Germline values: CDR1 MNHNY, CDR2 SVGAGI (reference sequence). The CDR3: CASSMDSYNEQFF. CDR3 in DNA: TGTGCCAGCAGTATGGACTCCTACAATGAGCAGTTCTTC.

A note on this clonotype: Germline is not matched at one junction end, which may reflect a read error. The chain couples TRBV5-1 to TRBJ2-7, with D possibly matching TRBD2 (5 bases). Germline V lookup: CDR1 SGHRS, CDR2 YFSETQ. CDR3 size: 14 residues. The CDR3 protein is CASSLERRAYEQYF. DNA for the CDR3: TGTGCCAGCAGCTTAGAGCGGCGGGCTTACGAGCAGTACTTC.

The gene calls are TRBV30 and TRBJ1-2; TRBD1 is a possible D gene (6 bases). Trimming took off 0 bases at V and 2 bases at J, with 10 bases between the two ends. This CDR3 comprises 14 residues. Per the germline V gene, CDR1 is GTSNPN and CDR2 is SVGIG (reference sequence). The CDR3 reads CAWSVGGSNYGYTF. DNA for the CDR3: TGTGCCTGGAGTGTCGGGGGCTCCAACTATGGCTACACCTTC.

This sequence joins TRBV7-2 and TRBJ1-6; D gene uncertain. The CDR3 has 16 amino acids. CDR1 SGHTA and CDR2 FQGNSA come from the germline V gene. V shed 5 bases and J shed 4 bases, with 15 bases lying between them. In nucleotides, the CDR3 is TGTGCCAGCAGCCCAGAGAACCAGGCGTATAATTCACCCCTCCACTTT. Protein sequence: CASSPENQAYNSPLHF.

In this sample, this clonotype turned up many times. V usage is TRBV3-1 and J usage is TRBJ1-6; TRBD1 might be the D (5 bases). V lost 3 bases and J lost 9, with 15 bases in between. The CDR3 is 15 amino acids. In germline, CDR1 is LGHDT, CDR2 YNNKEL (reference sequence). The CDR3 loop reads CASSHSQGPSSPLHF. The CDR3 nucleotides read TGTGCCAGCAGCCATTCTCAGGGTCCCAGTTCACCCCTCCACTTT.

On this clonotype: The junction differs from germline at one of its ends, possibly a read error. This sequence joins TRBV7-9 and TRBJ1-1; D may be TRBD1 (5 bases). Germline lookup yields CDR1 SEHNR and CDR2 FQNEAQ (reference sequence). This CDR3 comprises 13 residues. The CDR3 DNA is TGTGCCAGCAGCGCAGGACGGGGCACTGAAGCTTTGTTT. Its protein is CASSAGRGTEALF. The whole variable domain, filled in from reference TRBV7-9 and TRBJ1-1, reads DTGVSQNPRHKITKRGQNVTFRCDPISEHNRLYWYRQTLGQGPEFLTYFQNEAQLEKSRLLSDRFSAERPKGSFSTLEIQRTEQGDSAMYLCASSAGRGTEALFGQGTRLTVV.

This clonotype was detected once. One junction end does not reproduce the germline sequence, and a read error may be involved. The rearrangement links TRBV29-1 to TRBJ1-6; D not certain. The CDR3 is made up of 13 amino acids. Germline values: CDR1 SQVTM, CDR2 ANQGSEA. CDR3 nucleotide sequence: TGCAGCGTTGCGGTCAGTGACAATTCACCCGTCTACTTT. It encodes CSVAVSDNSPVYF.

The rearrangement links TRBV3-1 to TRBJ2-3; TRBD1 agrees at 7 bases. Losses at the gene ends were 2 bases for V and 0 bases for J; bases not matched to a gene: 8. The CDR3 totals 17 residues. CDR1 and CDR2 (germline): LGHDT, YNNKEL (reference sequence). The CDR3 DNA follows: TGTGCCAGCAGCCAACAATTGACAGGGCTAAGCACAGATACGCAGTATTTT. Protein sequence: CASSQQLTGLSTDTQYF.

The chain has TRBV7-2 and TRBJ1-6; maybe TRBD1 (6 bases). Deletions cut 3 bases from V and 11 bases from J, with 20 bases between. This CDR3 comprises 16 residues. Per the germline V gene, CDR1 is SGHTA and CDR2 is FQGNSA. The CDR3 spells CASSLGVDSRSTPLHF. DNA for the CDR3: TGTGCCAGCAGCTTGGGTGTGGACAGTAGAAGTACACCCCTCCACTTT.

Points on this clonotype: The junction differs from germline at one of its ends, possibly a read error. The V and J genes are TRBV5-1 and TRBJ2-2, with D perhaps TRBD2 (7 bases). CDR3 length: 12 residues. CDR1 and CDR2 (germline): SGHRS, YFSETQ. CDR3 loop: CASTVVGGDLFF. As DNA, the CDR3 is TGTGCCAGCACCGTAGTAGGGGGGGACCTGTTTTTT.

In the case of this clonotype: This may arise from a read error, as a much more abundant clone is one base away. The J gene is TRBJ2-5, the V gene TRBV7-2, with D perhaps assigned TRBD1 or TRBD2 (5 bases each). In germline, CDR1 is SGHTA, CDR2 FQGNSA. Between the trimmed V and J ends, which lost 2 bases and 4 bases, there was a span of 14 bases. The CDR3 extends over 15 amino acids. The CDR3 protein is CASSLNDGDGETQYF. The CDR3 bases are TGTGCCAGCAGCTTAAATGACGGGGACGGAGAGACCCAGTACTTC. Full variable domain (rest looked up from reference TRBV7-2 and TRBJ2-5): GAGVSQSPSNKVTEKGKDVELRCDPISGHTALYWYRQSLGQGLEFLIYFQGNSAPDKSGLPSDRFSAERTGGSVSTLTIQRTQQEDSAVYLCASSLNDGDGETQYFGPGTRLLVL.

This clonotype was seen only once. The CDR3 loop reads CASDRTGADEQYF. In DNA, the CDR3 is TGTGCCAGCGATCGCACTGGGGCCGACGAGCAGTACTTC. This chain uses TRBV10-3 with TRBJ2-7, with D possibly being TRBD1 (5 bases). The V gene's germline CDR1 is ENHRY and CDR2 SYGVKD. The CDR3 covers 13 residues. With 10 bases removed from V and 5 bases from J, the gap between germline ends came to 18 bases.

On this clonotype itself: The junction departs from the called germline gene at one end, perhaps through a read error. V gene TRBV15 combines with J gene TRBJ1-5, with a possible D match to TRBD2 (5 bases). The tail of the sequence fits TRBJ2-3 better, so the J call may be wrong. The CDR3 consists of 16 residues. The germline V gene has CDR1 LNHNV and CDR2 YYDKDF (reference sequence). The DNA for the CDR3 is TGTGCCACCAGCGGAGATCGGGGTAGCAGAAATCAGCCCCAGTATTTT. It codes for CATSGDRGSRNQPQYF.